One and the same sample provided the 29 T cell receptor beta chains below, sequenced in a study of shared clonotypes between healthy human individuals. Assay used: immunoSEQ multiplex PCR; TCRdb lists only in-frame clones, some missing. Of hundreds of thousands of clones in the sample, around 96% were seen once. Sequencing was done on a sample of naive CD4+ T cells sorted from blood. Regarding subset: CD45RA+ positively selected. These receptors originate from a woman between 25 and 40 years old in good health.

The chain employs TRBV27 and TRBJ2-1; D unclear. Germline V gives CDR1 MNHEY, CDR2 SMNVEV (reference sequence). The germline V and J ends were trimmed by 3 bases and 9 bases, with 12 bases remaining between them. The CDR3 runs 13 residues. CDR3 nucleotides: TGTGCCAGCAGTTTGGTTCAGCGAGGTGAGCAGTTCTTC. Translating gives CASSLVQRGEQFF.

The V and J genes are TRBV28 and TRBJ1-1; 7 nucleotides line up with TRBD1. Trimming removed 5 bases from V and 7 bases from J; junction bases left unmatched: 16. CDR3 length: 16 residues. Germline V gene sequence: CDR1 MDHEN, CDR2 SYDVKM. CDR3 DNA: TGTGCCAGCAGTCCAGGAGGGGGCCCGTCGGCGGGTGAAGCTTTCTTT. It specifies CASSPGGGPSAGEAFF.

CDR3 sequence: CASSPRGGSVGILYNEQFF. The DNA of the CDR3 is TGCGCCAGCAGCCCCCGCGGGGGTTCGGTCGGTATTCTCTACAATGAGCAGTTCTTC. V usage is TRBV4-1 and J usage is TRBJ2-1, with 7 positions matching TRBD2. V lost 4 bases, J lost 3 bases, and 18 bases stayed unmatched. Germline V gene sequence: CDR1 MGHRA, CDR2 YSYEKL. The CDR3 spans 19 residues.

The chain joins TRBV7-2 to TRBJ2-1; a possible D gene is TRBD2 (5 bases). V was cut by 7 bases and J by 5 bases, with 15 bases left in between. Germline CDR1 SGHTA, CDR2 FQGNSA. The CDR3 is 14 amino acids. The CDR3 is CASIRRTPDNEQFF. CDR3 sequence (DNA): TGTGCCAGCATAAGGAGGACCCCTGACAATGAGCAGTTCTTC.

J is TRBJ2-1 and V is TRBV5-4; a weak D match, TRBD2 (6 bases). The germline CDR1 and CDR2 sequences are SGHNT and YYREEE (reference sequence). This CDR3 contains 15 residues. Deletions cut 0 bases from V and 2 bases from J, with 9 bases between. The CDR3 spells CASSLARGTYNEQFF. The CDR3 nucleotides read TGTGCCAGCAGCTTGGCCCGCGGGACCTACAATGAGCAGTTCTTC.

V usage is TRBV18 and J usage is TRBJ2-1, with 10 bases fitting TRBD2. This CDR3 is built from 17 residues. J lost 4 bases, V lost 2 bases, and 8 bases had no gene match. The germline gives CDR1 KGHSH, CDR2 LQKENI. In DNA form, the CDR3 reads TGTGCCAGCTCACCAACTAGCGGGATGATGAGGTACAATGAGCAGTTCTTC. It specifies CASSPTSGMMRYNEQFF.

As regards this clone: Other DNA sequences of this sample code for an identical CDR3. This chain connects TRBV5-1 to TRBJ2-7; D might be TRBD1 (6 bases). Trimming removed 3 bases from V and 3 bases from J, with 7 bases in between. The germline V gene encodes CDR1 SGHRS and CDR2 YFSETQ. The CDR3 is 12 amino acids. The CDR3 sequence: CASSSGHYEQYF. For the CDR3, the DNA is TGCGCCAGCAGCTCGGGACACTACGAGCAGTACTTC.

The V call is TRBV10-3, the J call TRBJ2-2; D is perhaps TRBD1 (5 bases). The CDR3 sequence is 13 residues long. With 3 bases removed from V and 3 bases from J, the gap between germline ends came to 5 bases. CDR1 and CDR2 (germline): ENHRY, SYGVKD. This chain's CDR3 is CAISDRDTGELFF. DNA for the CDR3: TGTGCCATCAGTGACAGGGACACCGGGGAGCTGTTTTTT.

The chain employs TRBV27 and TRBJ1-1, with TRBD1 identical over 10 bases. Germline values: CDR1 MNHEY, CDR2 SMNVEV (reference sequence). The junction had 13 bases not matched to a gene; V was cut back by 7 bases and J by 5 bases. The CDR3 is 16 residues long. CDR3 amino acids: CASTSPSGQGITEAFF. CDR3 nucleotides: TGTGCCAGCACCTCCCCCTCGGGACAGGGGATAACTGAAGCTTTCTTT.

This clone has only a few counts. The chain employs TRBV6-7 and TRBJ1-1; D ambiguous. TRBV6-7 is recorded as an ORF, its role being uncertain. V lost 6 bases and J lost 6, with 11 bases in between. The CDR3 runs 12 residues. The CDR3 bases are TGTGCCAGCAGACCGACACCCCCTGAAGCTTTCTTT. Translated, it gives CASRPTPPEAFF.

The chain employs TRBV6-1 and TRBJ2-3; D possibly corresponds to TRBD2 (5 bases). Germline-derived CDR1 and CDR2 are MNHNS and SASEGT. This CDR3 comprises 16 residues. V was trimmed by 4 bases and J by 2 bases, leaving 16 bases between them. CDR3 nucleotide sequence: TGTGCCAGCAGTGTGAGGGCTAGCCAAACCACAGATACGCAGTATTTT. Residues: CASSVRASQTTDTQYF.

J is TRBJ1-4 and V is TRBV30, with D tentatively TRBD1 (5 bases). With 4 bases removed from V and 2 bases from J, the gap between germline ends came to 14 bases. Germline CDR1 and CDR2: GTSNPN and SVGIG (reference sequence). CDR3 length: 15 amino acids. Here the CDR3 reads CAWKMGQATNEKLFF. CDR3 coding DNA: TGTGCCTGGAAGATGGGGCAGGCTACTAATGAAAAACTGTTTTTT.

J is TRBJ2-1 and V is TRBV10-2; tentatively, D is TRBD2 (6 bases). The CDR3 consists of 14 residues. The germline V gene encodes CDR1 WSHSY and CDR2 SAAADI. Trimming removed 7 bases at V and 0 bases at J, with 10 bases between. CDR3 sequence: CASKAGLSYNEQFF. The CDR3 region has the DNA TGCGCCAGCAAAGCGGGTCTCTCCTACAATGAGCAGTTCTTC.

The V call is TRBV7-3, the J call TRBJ2-5; TRBD2 matches at 7 bases. The CDR3 covers 14 residues. Germline lookup yields CDR1 SGHTA and CDR2 FQGTGA. The V segment lost 5 bases and the J segment 1 base; nucleotides outside the gene matches: 4. The CDR3 protein is CASSPPSGQETQYF. CDR3 nucleotides: TGTGCCAGCAGCCCTCCTAGCGGCCAAGAGACCCAGTACTTC. Filled out from reference TRBV7-3 and TRBJ2-5, the complete variable domain reads GAGVSQTPSNKVTEKGKYVELRCDPISGHTALYWYRQSLGQGPEFLIYFQGTGAADDSGLPNDRFFAVRPEGSVSTLKIQRTERGDSAVYLCASSPPSGQETQYFGPGTRLLVL.

This clone was counted a single time. The chain carries TRBV6-1 and TRBJ1-2; the D gene is possibly TRBD1 (6 bases). The CDR3 has 11 amino acids. Trimming stripped 8 bases from V and 14 bases from J, with 18 bases between. The germline V gene has CDR1 MNHNS and CDR2 SASEGT. The CDR3 nucleotides are TGTGCCAGCGGACAGTATCTCGGGGGGACCTTC. Protein product: CASGQYLGGTF.

The rearrangement uses TRBV27 and TRBJ1-5; possibly TRBD1 for D (5 bases). This CDR3 has 13 residues. Trimming took off 3 bases at V and 7 bases at J, with 10 bases between the two ends. Germline CDR1 and CDR2: MNHEY and SMNVEV (reference sequence). The CDR3 region has the DNA TGTGCCAGCAGTTTGGCAGGGCGGCAGCCCCAGCATTTT. This codes for CASSLAGRQPQHF.

The gene calls are TRBV25-1 and TRBJ1-5; TRBD1 matches at 8 bases. The junction had 11 bases not matched to a gene; V was cut back by 7 bases and J by 3 bases. The CDR3 is 16 residues long. Germline V gene data show CDR1 as MGHDK and CDR2 as SYGVNS. In nucleotides, the CDR3 is TGTGCCAGCATCAAACCCCGGACAGGGTTCAATCAGCCCCAGCATTTT. This codes for CASIKPRTGFNQPQHF.

The CDR3 DNA sequence: TGTGCCAGCAGTGAAACAGATAGGACTGAAGCTTTCTTT. This gives the protein CASSETDRTEAFF. The rearrangement uses TRBV6-1 and TRBJ1-1; D ambiguous. V was cut by 2 bases and J by 5 bases, with 9 bases left in between. The germline gives CDR1 MNHNS, CDR2 SASEGT. CDR3 length: 13 residues.

The chain couples TRBV19 to TRBJ2-1; 11 positions agree with TRBD1. This CDR3 is 19 amino acids long. Looked up from germline, CDR1 is LNHDA and CDR2 is SQIVND (reference sequence). V lost 9 bases and J lost 3; bases outside the gene matches: 19. CDR3 DNA: TGTGCCAGCCAAGGGGGACCATTGGGAGGGACAGGGGGCTACAATGAGCAGTTCTTC. This codes for CASQGGPLGGTGGYNEQFF.

The genes are TRBV19 and TRBJ2-2, with TRBD2 identical over 12 bases. Germline V gene data show CDR1 as LNHDA and CDR2 as SQIVND (reference sequence). V trimming: 3 bases; J trimming: 6 bases; junction bases outside the gene matches: 5. This CDR3 has 16 amino acids. CDR3 bases: TGTGCCAGTAGTATTCAGACTAGCGGGAGTGCCGGGGAGCTGTTTTTT. Translated: CASSIQTSGSAGELFF.

The chain is built from TRBV6-1 and TRBJ1-1; TRBD1 is a possible D gene (6 bases). CDR3 length: 14 amino acids. V was shortened by 5 bases and J by 1 base, with 11 bases between the two germline ends. Germline values: CDR1 MNHNS, CDR2 SASEGT. The CDR3 is CASSKQGRNTEAFF. The CDR3 nucleotides read TGTGCCAGCAGTAAACAGGGTAGGAACACTGAAGCTTTCTTT.

V is TRBV9 and J is TRBJ2-3; 7 bases are a match to TRBD1. Germline CDR1 reads SGDLS; CDR2 reads YYNGEE. The trim removed 4 bases at V and 1 base at J, leaving 12 bases unmatched. The CDR3 is 17 amino acids. This chain's CDR3 is CASSTPKEGQGTDTQYF. As DNA, the CDR3 is TGTGCCAGCAGCACACCGAAAGAAGGACAGGGCACAGATACGCAGTATTTT.

This clone appeared a single time. The CDR3 spells CASSTRTGGSTEAFF. In nucleotides, the CDR3 is TGTGCCAGCAGTACCCGGACAGGGGGTTCAACTGAAGCTTTCTTT. The chain uses TRBV6-1 and TRBJ1-1; TRBD1 aligns across 10 bases. Germline V CDR1 and CDR2: MNHNS, SASEGT. Losses at the gene ends were 5 bases for V and 5 bases for J; bases not matched to a gene: 8. The CDR3 has 15 residues.

The genes are TRBV5-1 and TRBJ2-5; D unresolved. The germline V and J ends were trimmed by 5 bases and 4 bases, with 6 bases remaining between them. The CDR3 is 11 amino acids. In germline, CDR1 is SGHRS, CDR2 YFSETQ. This CDR3 is CASRVLETQYF. CDR3 DNA sequence: TGCGCCAGCAGGGTCCTAGAGACCCAGTACTTC.

CDR3 DNA: TGCAGCGTTGTGGGGGTGGCGGACCCCTCCTACGAGCAGTACTTC. Translating gives CSVVGVADPSYEQYF. The chain has TRBV29-1 and TRBJ2-7; D may be TRBD1 or TRBD2 (5 bases each). The V end lost 4 bases, the J end lost 0 bases, and 16 bases lay between the germline ends. CDR1 is SQVTM, CDR2 ANQGSEA, per germline. CDR3 length: 15 residues.

V and J are TRBV28 and TRBJ2-5; no clear D. The DNA end is more similar to TRBJ2-7, so the J call may be wrong. The germline V gene encodes CDR1 MDHEN and CDR2 SYDVKM. The CDR3 is 13 amino acids. CDR3 amino acids: CASSLMRSYEQYF. The CDR3 bases are TGTGCCAGCAGTTTAATGCGATCCTACGAGCAGTACTTC.

About this clone: The sample has other DNA sequences that encode this CDR3 too. The chain carries TRBV7-9 and TRBJ2-7; 9 bases are a match to TRBD1. The CDR3 totals 14 residues. The germline CDR1 and CDR2 sequences are SEHNR and FQNEAQ (reference sequence). The junction had 1 base not matched to a gene; V was cut back by 3 bases and J by 1 base. The CDR3 DNA follows: TGTGCCAGCAGCTTTGGGACAGGGTCCTACGAGCAGTACTTC. Protein product: CASSFGTGSYEQYF.

The chain has TRBV28 and TRBJ1-1, with D uncertain. Germline loops: CDR1 MDHEN, CDR2 SYDVKM. V was pared by 5 bases and J by 1 base, with 17 bases between. The CDR3 is 16 residues long. This CDR3 is CASSIASRFPNTEAFF. In DNA, the CDR3 is TGTGCCAGCAGTATTGCCTCACGGTTTCCGAACACTGAAGCTTTCTTT.

The rearrangement links TRBV9 to TRBJ2-1, with 7 positions matching TRBD2. The V and J ends lost 4 bases and 6 bases, in that order; junction bases with no gene match: 7. CDR3 length equals 14 residues. Germline V gene sequence: CDR1 SGDLS, CDR2 YYNGEE. CDR3 nucleotide sequence: TGTGCCAGCAGCAAGGGAGGGTTTAGCAATGAGCAGTTCTTC. This sequence encodes CASSKGGFSNEQFF. Based on the CDR3 plus reference TRBV9 and TRBJ2-1, the full variable domain is DSGVTQTPKHLITATGQRVTLRCSPRSGDLSVYWYQQSLDQGLQFLIQYYNGEERAKGNILERFSAQQFPDLHSELNLSSLELGDSALYFCASSKGGFSNEQFFGPGTRLTVL.